The present T cell receptor (beta chain) was sequenced within a study of blood T cell repertoires in COVID-19. The assay was immunoSEQ multiplex PCR, and TCRdb's table has in-frame clones only and misses some. The table lists 210,000 or so clones, roughly nine tenths of them singletons. Between the trimmed V and J ends, which lost 4 bases and 6 bases, there was a span of 15 bases. The CDR3 has 14 residues. The germline gives CDR1 LGHDT, CDR2 YNNKEL (reference sequence). The chain uses TRBV3-1 (or the pseudogene TRBV3-2) and TRBJ1-2; maybe TRBD1 (5 bases). The sequencing input was PBMCs or T cells enriched from blood (not recorded which). The TCR sequence derives from a man aged 25 to 40 who had recovered from COVID-19. The CDR3 sequence is CASSLNGQGNGYTF. The CDR3 bases are TGTGCCAGCAGCCTAAACGGACAAGGCAATGGCTACACCTTC.